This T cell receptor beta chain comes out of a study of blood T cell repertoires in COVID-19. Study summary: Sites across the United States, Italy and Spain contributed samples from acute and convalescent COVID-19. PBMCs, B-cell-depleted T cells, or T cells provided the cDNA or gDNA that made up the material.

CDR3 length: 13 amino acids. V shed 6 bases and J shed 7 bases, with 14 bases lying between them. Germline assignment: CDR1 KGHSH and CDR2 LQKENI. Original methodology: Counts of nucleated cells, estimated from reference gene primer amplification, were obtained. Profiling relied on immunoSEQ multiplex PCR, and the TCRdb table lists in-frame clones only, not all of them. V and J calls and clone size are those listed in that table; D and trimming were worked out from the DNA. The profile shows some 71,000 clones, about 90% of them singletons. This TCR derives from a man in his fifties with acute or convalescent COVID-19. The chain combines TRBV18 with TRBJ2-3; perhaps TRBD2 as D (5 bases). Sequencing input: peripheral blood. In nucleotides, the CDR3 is TGTGCCAGCTCCCTCAGCGGCTCCAATACGCAGTATTTT. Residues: CASSLSGSNTQYF.